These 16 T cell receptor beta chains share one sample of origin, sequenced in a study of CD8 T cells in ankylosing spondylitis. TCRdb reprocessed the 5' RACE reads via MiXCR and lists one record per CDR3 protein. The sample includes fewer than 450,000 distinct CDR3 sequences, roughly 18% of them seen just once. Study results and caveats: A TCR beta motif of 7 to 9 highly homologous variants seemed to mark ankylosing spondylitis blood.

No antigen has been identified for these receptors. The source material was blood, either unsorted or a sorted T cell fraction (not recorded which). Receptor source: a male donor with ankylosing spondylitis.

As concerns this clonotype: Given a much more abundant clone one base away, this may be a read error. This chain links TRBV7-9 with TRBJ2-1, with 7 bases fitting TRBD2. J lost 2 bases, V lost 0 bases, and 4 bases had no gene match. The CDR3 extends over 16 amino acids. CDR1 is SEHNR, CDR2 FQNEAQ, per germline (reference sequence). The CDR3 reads CASSLARGRTYNEQFF. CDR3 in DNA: TGTGCCAGCAGCTTAGCGCGGGGGAGAACCTACAATGAGCAGTTCTTC.

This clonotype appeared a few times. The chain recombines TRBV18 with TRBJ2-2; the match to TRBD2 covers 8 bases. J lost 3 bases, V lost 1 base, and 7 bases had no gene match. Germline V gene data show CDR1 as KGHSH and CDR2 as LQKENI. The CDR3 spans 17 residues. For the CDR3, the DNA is TGTGCCAGCTCACCACTTCCTGGGACTAGGGACACCGGGGAGCTGTTTTTT. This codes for CASSPLPGTRDTGELFF.

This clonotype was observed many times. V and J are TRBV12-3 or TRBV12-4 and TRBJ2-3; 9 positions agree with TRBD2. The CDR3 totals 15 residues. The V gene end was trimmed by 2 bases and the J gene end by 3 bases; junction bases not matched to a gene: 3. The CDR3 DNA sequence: TGTGCCAGCAGTTTACTAGCGGGAATTACAGATACGCAGTATTTT. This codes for CASSLLAGITDTQYF.

The CDR3 DNA sequence: TGTGCCGGGACATCGAACACTGAAGCTTTCTTT. Residues: CAGTSNTEAFF. The chain is built from TRBV6-6 and TRBJ1-1; D is possibly TRBD1 (6 bases). Deletions cut 11 bases from V and 1 base from J, with 8 bases between. Germline assignment: CDR1 MNHNY and CDR2 SVGAGI (reference sequence). The CDR3 runs 11 residues.

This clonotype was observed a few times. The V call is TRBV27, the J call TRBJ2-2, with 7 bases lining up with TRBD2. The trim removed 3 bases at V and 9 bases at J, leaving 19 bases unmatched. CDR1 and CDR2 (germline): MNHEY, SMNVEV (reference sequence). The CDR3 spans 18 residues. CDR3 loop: CASSFRALADGKGRELFF. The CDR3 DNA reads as TGTGCCAGCAGTTTCAGGGCGCTAGCGGATGGGAAAGGAAGGGAGCTGTTTTTT.

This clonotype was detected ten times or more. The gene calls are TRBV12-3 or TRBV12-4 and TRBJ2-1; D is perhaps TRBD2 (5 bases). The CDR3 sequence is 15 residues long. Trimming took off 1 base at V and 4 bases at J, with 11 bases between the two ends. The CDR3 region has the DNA TGTGCCAGCAGTTTAGGTCGGGGTTCGTACAATGAGCAGTTCTTC. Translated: CASSLGRGSYNEQFF.

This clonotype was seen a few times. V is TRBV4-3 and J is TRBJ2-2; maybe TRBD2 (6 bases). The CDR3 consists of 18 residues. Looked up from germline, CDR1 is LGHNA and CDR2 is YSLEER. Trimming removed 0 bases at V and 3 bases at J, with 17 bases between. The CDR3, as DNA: TGCGCCAGCAGCCAAGATATACGGGGGTGGGAGGACACCGGGGAGCTGTTTTTT. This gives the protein CASSQDIRGWEDTGELFF.

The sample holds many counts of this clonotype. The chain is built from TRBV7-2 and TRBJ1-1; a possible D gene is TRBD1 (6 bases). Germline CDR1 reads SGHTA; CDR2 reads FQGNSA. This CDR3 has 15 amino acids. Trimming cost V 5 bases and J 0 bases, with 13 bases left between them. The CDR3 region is CASSPRTDMNTEAFF. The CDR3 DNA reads TGTGCCAGCAGCCCGAGGACAGACATGAACACTGAAGCTTTCTTT.

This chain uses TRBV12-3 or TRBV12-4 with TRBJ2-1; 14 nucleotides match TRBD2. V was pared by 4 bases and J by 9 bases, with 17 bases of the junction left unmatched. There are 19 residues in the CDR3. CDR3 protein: CASSSGTGSGLAGGFEQFF. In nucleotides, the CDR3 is TGTGCCAGCAGTTCCGGGACAGGGAGTGGACTAGCGGGAGGTTTTGAGCAGTTCTTC.

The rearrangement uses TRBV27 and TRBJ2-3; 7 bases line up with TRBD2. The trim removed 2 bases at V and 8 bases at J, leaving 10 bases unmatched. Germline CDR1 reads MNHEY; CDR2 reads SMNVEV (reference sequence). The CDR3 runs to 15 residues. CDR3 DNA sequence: TGTGCCAGCAGTTTACTAGCGACCGGGGAGGGTACGCAGTATTTT. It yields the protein CASSLLATGEGTQYF.

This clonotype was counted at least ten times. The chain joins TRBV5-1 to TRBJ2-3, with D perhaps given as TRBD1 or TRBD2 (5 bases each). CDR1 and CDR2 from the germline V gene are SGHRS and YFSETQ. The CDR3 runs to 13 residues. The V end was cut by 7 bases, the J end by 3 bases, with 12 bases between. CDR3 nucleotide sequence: TGCGCCAGCCACTGGGACCGAACAGATACGCAGTATTTT. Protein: CASHWDRTDTQYF.

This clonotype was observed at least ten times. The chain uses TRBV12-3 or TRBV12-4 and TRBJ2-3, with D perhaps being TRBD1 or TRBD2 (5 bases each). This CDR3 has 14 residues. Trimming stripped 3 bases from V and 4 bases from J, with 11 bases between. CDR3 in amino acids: CASSFRRGADTQYF. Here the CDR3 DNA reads TGTGCCAGCAGTTTCCGTAGAGGGGCAGATACGCAGTATTTT.

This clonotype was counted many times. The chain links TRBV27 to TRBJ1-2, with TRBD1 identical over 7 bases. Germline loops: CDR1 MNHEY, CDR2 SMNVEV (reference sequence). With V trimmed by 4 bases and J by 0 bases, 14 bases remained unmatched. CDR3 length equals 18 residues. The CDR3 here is CASSSGRISQGTNYGYTF. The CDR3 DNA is TGTGCCAGCAGTTCGGGAAGGATTTCACAGGGGACTAACTATGGCTACACCTTC.

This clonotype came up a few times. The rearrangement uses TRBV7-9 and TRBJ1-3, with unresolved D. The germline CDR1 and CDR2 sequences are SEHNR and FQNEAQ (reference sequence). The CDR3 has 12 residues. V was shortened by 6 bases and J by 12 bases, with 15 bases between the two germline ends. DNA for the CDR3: TGTGCCAGCAGTCGGACCCAGGAGGTCATATATTTT. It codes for CASSRTQEVIYF.

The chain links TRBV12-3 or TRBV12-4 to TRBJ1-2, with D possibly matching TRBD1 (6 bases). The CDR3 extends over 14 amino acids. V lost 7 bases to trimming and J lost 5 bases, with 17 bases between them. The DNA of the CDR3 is TGTGCCAGCACCCTTGAGGACAGCGGTTATGGCTACACCTTC. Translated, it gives CASTLEDSGYGYTF.

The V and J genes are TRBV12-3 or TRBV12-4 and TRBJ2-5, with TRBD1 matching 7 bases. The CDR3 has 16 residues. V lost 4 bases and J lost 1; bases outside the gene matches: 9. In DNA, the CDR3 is TGTGCCAGCAGTTCATGGGGGACAGAACTCCAAGAGACCCAGTACTTC. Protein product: CASSSWGTELQETQYF.